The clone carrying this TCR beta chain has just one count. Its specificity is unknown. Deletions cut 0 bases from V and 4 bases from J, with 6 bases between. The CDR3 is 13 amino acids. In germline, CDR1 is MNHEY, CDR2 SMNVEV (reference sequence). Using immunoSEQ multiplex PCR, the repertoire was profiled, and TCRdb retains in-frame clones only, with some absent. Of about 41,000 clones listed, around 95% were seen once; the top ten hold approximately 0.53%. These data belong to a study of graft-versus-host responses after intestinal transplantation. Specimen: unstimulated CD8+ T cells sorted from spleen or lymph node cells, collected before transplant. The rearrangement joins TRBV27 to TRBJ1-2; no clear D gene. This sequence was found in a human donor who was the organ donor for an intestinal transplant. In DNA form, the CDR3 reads TGTGCCAGCAGTTTATCCCCCCTCTATGGCTACACCTTC. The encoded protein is CASSLSPLYGYTF.